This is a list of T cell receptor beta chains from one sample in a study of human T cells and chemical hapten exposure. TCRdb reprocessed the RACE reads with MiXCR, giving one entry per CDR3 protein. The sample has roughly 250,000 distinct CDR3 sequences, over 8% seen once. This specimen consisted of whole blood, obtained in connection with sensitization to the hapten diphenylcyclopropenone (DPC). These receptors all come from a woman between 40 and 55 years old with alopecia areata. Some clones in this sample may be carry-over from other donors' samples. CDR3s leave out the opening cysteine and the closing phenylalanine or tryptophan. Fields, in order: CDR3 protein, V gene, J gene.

ASSLDPTGMNTDTQY	TRBV5-1	TRBJ2-3
ASRWRDGNEKLF	TRBV12-3/TRBV12-4	TRBJ1-4
SVEDFIAGGRNTQY	TRBV29-1	TRBJ2-3
ASSQEYTQY	TRBV4-1	TRBJ2-3
ASSFFGGADEQY	TRBV12-3/TRBV12-4	TRBJ2-7
ASKGEQLYEQY	TRBV6-1	TRBJ2-7
ASSQETGEAYEQY	TRBV4-2	TRBJ2-7
ASSPTGGSPLH	TRBV4-2	TRBJ1-6
ASSLGLARTVGQF	TRBV27	TRBJ2-1
SARDFKRGTDTQY	TRBV20-1	TRBJ2-3
ASSFRPLRDQPQH	TRBV7-8	TRBJ1-5
ASSSTGLGEKLF	TRBV5-6	TRBJ1-4
ASSLSLNSYEQY	TRBV28	TRBJ2-7
ASSWDIGELF	TRBV7-2	TRBJ2-2
AGSTGCVDLNEKLF	TRBV6-5	TRBJ1-4
ASSLTGNSYEQY	TRBV28	TRBJ2-7
ASSAGDRNNEKLF	TRBV5-4	TRBJ1-4
ASILDLATDTQY	TRBV2	TRBJ2-3
ASSPWGTVNTGELF	TRBV18	TRBJ2-2
ASSLGTGPSGGPQH	TRBV5-1	TRBJ1-5
ASSVEDTEAF	TRBV9	TRBJ1-1
SARGRPQTSGRAFSYNEQF	TRBV20-1	TRBJ2-1
SVGGGRTLEF	TRBV29-1	TRBJ1-4
ASSYNRDRGINEQF	TRBV11-2	TRBJ2-1
ASSLGQPGLAGVETQY	TRBV28	TRBJ2-5
ASSAGGISEQY	TRBV5-1	TRBJ2-7
SAKAQTSYEQY	TRBV20-1	TRBJ2-7
ASSQTGHSNTEAF	TRBV3-1	TRBJ1-1
ASSSPSQGPAQF	TRBV7-2	TRBJ2-1
ASSQQGASGTEAF	TRBV7-2	TRBJ1-1
ASSLPGPSKETQY	TRBV28	TRBJ2-5
ASSSDSQGMASGNTIY	TRBV5-1	TRBJ1-3
ASSQGNDRGQGYT	TRBV4-2	TRBJ1-2
ATAGTNTGELF	TRBV12-3/TRBV12-4	TRBJ2-2
ASSAVGRTDTQY	TRBV9	TRBJ2-3
ASSLQPGLAPGPGTQY	TRBV7-2	TRBJ2-3
ASSLSMAGGVEQF	TRBV27	TRBJ2-1
ASPGGRISYEQY	TRBV27	TRBJ2-7
AISPTGDWNQPQH	TRBV10-3	TRBJ1-5
SAQTTGTKTQY	TRBV29-1	TRBJ2-5
SANSFHLAGLSSTDTQY	TRBV20-1	TRBJ2-3
ASTQGLSYNEQF	TRBV7-9	TRBJ2-1
ASSSTARGTGELF	TRBV12-3/TRBV12-4	TRBJ2-2
ATSDPTSGRGEQF	TRBV24-1	TRBJ2-1
ASSYSSGRGYEQY	TRBV6-5	TRBJ2-7